This T cell receptor (beta chain) was obtained from a study of cytomegalovirus exposure and HLA in healthy donors. Study-wide findings and caveats: Data from an earlier analysis indicated that most TCR beta V segments were productive either about 90% or about 30% of the time.

To note about this clone: The antigen is unknown.

In germline, CDR1 is SQVTM, CDR2 ANQGSEA. The germline V and J ends were trimmed by 4 bases and 1 base, with 13 bases remaining between them. There are 15 residues in the CDR3. 60 Vbeta and 13 Jbeta primers were used in PCR. TCRdb's copy holds only in-frame clones and misses some; the assay was immunoSEQ multiplex PCR. The data hold 90,000 or so clones, with about three quarters observed a single time. Material: PBMCs. The sequence was obtained from a female donor in good health and CMV-seronegative. The rearrangement links TRBV29-1 to TRBJ2-2; maybe TRBD2 (6 bases). The CDR3: CSVVGIAVNTGELFF. Here the CDR3 DNA reads TGCAGCGTTGTTGGGATAGCGGTGAACACCGGGGAGCTGTTTTTT.